This is a list of T cell receptor beta chains from one sample in a study of blood T cell repertoires in COVID-19. Sequenced by immunoSEQ multiplex PCR; TCRdb stores in-frame clones only, minus some. Found here are a few hundred thousand clones, over 70% of them singletons; the top ten hold approximately 1.2%. The sample comprised peripheral blood. These receptors were obtained from a woman aged 50 to 65 with acute or convalescent COVID-19. CDR3s include the opening cysteine and the closing phenylalanine or tryptophan. D genes are given only for firm matches. Clone size, where shown, is once, few, many, or a class for clones that have expanded.

>TRBJ2-2|TRBD1|NA|TRBV4-3
TGCGCCAGCAGCCAAGAACCGGGACAGGGGAGGATCACCGGGGAGCTGTTTTTT
CASSQEPGQGRITGELFF
>TRBJ2-5|NA|NA|TRBV5-1
TGCGCCAGCAGCTTGGGCGGGGTTAGCGGCCAAGAGACCCAGTACTTC
CASSLGGVSGQETQYF
>TRBJ2-7|NA|NA|TRBV5-5
TGTGCCAGCAGCGACAGGCCGGCAGGGAACGAGCAGTACTTC
CASSDRPAGNEQYF
>TRBJ2-1|TRBD2|NA|TRBV10-3
TGTGCCATCAGGGGAACTAGCGACTACAATGAGCAGTTCTTC
CAIRGTSDYNEQFF
>TRBJ1-5|NA|NA|TRBV25-1
TGTGCCAGCAGTGAAAACAGTGGGGCTCAGCCCCAGCATTTT
CASSENSGAQPQHF
>TRBJ2-1|NA|NA|TRBV7-5
TGTGCCAGAAGCGGCGGGACTAGCGGGCCGCTTTCCTACAATGAGCAGTTCTTC
CARSGGTSGPLSYNEQFF
>TRBJ2-7|NA|NA|TRBV12-3/TRBV12-4
TGTGCCAGCAGGGGACTCTCGAAGAGCGAGCAGTACTTC
CASRGLSKSEQYF
>TRBJ2-1|TRBD1|NA|TRBV5-1
TGCGCCAGCAGCTTGGAGGGCAGGGGGTACAATGAGCAGTTCTTC
CASSLEGRGYNEQFF
>TRBJ1-2|NA|NA|TRBV7-2
TGTGCCAGCAGCCCTGCGCACGCCCCGGGCTACACCTTC
CASSPAHAPGYTF
>TRBJ1-4|NA|NA|TRBV2
TGTGCCAGCAGTGTATTTGAGGACTTTAATGAAAAACTGTTTTTT
CASSVFEDFNEKLFF
>TRBJ1-2|NA|NA|TRBV18
TGTGCCAGCTCACTCGACACGGGATCGTCTGGCTACACCTTC
CASSLDTGSSGYTF
>TRBJ1-1|TRBD1|NA|TRBV9
TGTGCCAGCAGCCCAGGACAGGCCTGGAACACTGAAGCTTTCTTT
CASSPGQAWNTEAFF
>TRBJ2-5|TRBD2|NA|TRBV6-5
TGTGCCAGCAGTTACGGAGCGGGGGGCCAGACCCAGTACTTC
CASSYGAGGQTQYF
>TRBJ2-5|NA|NA|TRBV2
TGTGCCAGCAGTGCAGGGCAAGAGACCCAGTACTTC
CASSAGQETQYF
>TRBJ1-1|TRBD1|NA|TRBV19
TGTGCCAGTAGTATGCGGACAGGGGGCGGTTATACTGAAGCTTTCTTT
CASSMRTGGGYTEAFF
>TRBJ1-5|NA|NA|TRBV6-5
TGTGCCAGCAGTCGCGGGATCGGTCAGCCCCAGCATTTT
CASSRGIGQPQHF
>TRBJ1-2|TRBD1|NA|TRBV24-1
TGTGCCACCAGTGATTCCAGGGGGTCCTATGGCTACACCTTC
CATSDSRGSYGYTF
>TRBJ2-7|TRBD2|NA|TRBV4-3
TGCGCCAGCAGCCTGGGGCGGGGGGGTGGCTACGAGCAGTACTTC
CASSLGRGGGYEQYF
>TRBJ2-1|NA|few|TRBV7-9
TGTGCCAGCAGCCTGAGCAATGAGCAGTTCTTC
CASSLSNEQFF
>TRBJ2-5|NA|NA|TRBV6-5
TGTGCCAGCGGACAAAGGGTCATCGAGACCCAGTACTTC
CASGQRVIETQYF
>TRBJ1-5|NA|NA|TRBV2
TGTGCCAGCAGCGCTAATAGTGGCAATCAGCCCCAGCATTTT
CASSANSGNQPQHF
>TRBJ2-7|TRBD1|NA|TRBV9
TGTGCCAGCAGCGTAGGGGTTGGGACAGGGGCTATCTACGAGCAGTACTTC
CASSVGVGTGAIYEQYF
>TRBJ2-5|NA|NA|TRBV5-1
TGCGCCAGCAGCCACCGAGGGGGGGAAGAGACCCAGTACTTC
CASSHRGGEETQYF
>TRBJ2-5|TRBD1|NA|TRBV19
TGTGCCAGTAGTGGACAGGGAGTGAAAGAGACCCAGTACTTC
CASSGQGVKETQYF
>TRBJ1-1|NA|NA|TRBV7-2
TGTGCCAGCACCCAACAGGGAATTGGCACTGAAGCTTTCTTT
CASTQQGIGTEAFF
>TRBJ2-4|NA|few|TRBV2
TGTGCCAGCAGTGAGGAGTGGGACACTGTTACTCAGTACTTC
CASSEEWDTVTQYF
>TRBJ2-5|TRBD2|NA|TRBV2
TGTGCCAGCCGGACTAGCTTGGAGACCCAGTACTTC
CASRTSLETQYF
>TRBJ1-3|NA|NA|TRBV27
TGTGCCAGCAGTTACAGGGATGGAAACACCATATATTTT
CASSYRDGNTIYF
>TRBJ2-7|TRBD2|NA|TRBV5-1
TGCGCCAGCAGCTACGGGGGGGATTACGAGCAGTACTTC
CASSYGGDYEQYF
>TRBJ1-2|NA|NA|TRBV14
TGTGCCAGCAGCCAAGATGGAACAGTGGATGGCTACACCTTC
CASSQDGTVDGYTF
>TRBJ1-2|NA|NA|TRBV12-3/TRBV12-4
TGTGCCAGCAGTCTCGGGGGGACCGGCTACACCTTC
CASSLGGTGYTF
>TRBJ1-1|NA|few|TRBV3-1/TRBV3-2
TGTGCCAGCAGCCAAGGATCACTCCCGGAGGCTTTCTTT
CASSQGSLPEAFF